These T cell receptor beta chains were read from a single sample in a study of CD8 T cells in ankylosing spondylitis. TCRdb redid the calling of the 5' RACE reads with MiXCR, one entry per CDR3 protein. The sample includes 450,000 to 550,000 distinct CDR3 sequences, roughly 5.2% of them seen just once. Input material: blood, either unsorted or a sorted T cell fraction (not recorded which). All receptors derive from a male donor with ankylosing spondylitis. CDR3s include the opening cysteine and the closing phenylalanine or tryptophan. Fields, in order: V gene, CDR3 protein.

v_call: TRBV7-9
cdr3_aa: CASSLGTLQRGTQYF

v_call: TRBV4-3
cdr3_aa: CASSRGQGAGNVLTF

v_call: TRBV20-1
cdr3_aa: CSGAGPETNEKLFF

v_call: TRBV11-2
cdr3_aa: CASSPPMGRAETQYF

v_call: TRBV7-6
cdr3_aa: CASSSNRGSYEQYF

v_call: TRBV29-1
cdr3_aa: CSVVGLRGISEQYF

v_call: TRBV20-1
cdr3_aa: CSAGLGGDTQYF

v_call: TRBV28
cdr3_aa: CASSSANGLAGDYEQYF

v_call: TRBV4-1
cdr3_aa: CASSQRVGEPYEQYF

v_call: TRBV7-9
cdr3_aa: CASGRTSGGTDTQYF

v_call: TRBV20-1
cdr3_aa: CSARMTSGSITDTQYF

v_call: TRBV18
cdr3_aa: CASSAWREEGNTIYF

v_call: TRBV20-1
cdr3_aa: CSAPRTTYEQYF

v_call: TRBV7-2
cdr3_aa: CASSSYLWGAEQFF

v_call: TRBV28
cdr3_aa: CASLNEKLFF

v_call: TRBV4-2
cdr3_aa: CASSQDGRDGNTIYF

v_call: TRBV7-2
cdr3_aa: CASRFTGTHEQYF

v_call: TRBV29-1
cdr3_aa: CSVEGGVTNEKLFF

v_call: TRBV10-3
cdr3_aa: CAISSGTGYEQYF

v_call: TRBV24-1
cdr3_aa: CATSDLPGQGAGNEQFF

v_call: TRBV27
cdr3_aa: CASSLGTDRRAEAFF

v_call: TRBV9
cdr3_aa: CASSVAVGGGNTEAFF

v_call: TRBV7-2
cdr3_aa: CASSPSYNEQYF

v_call: TRBV11-3
cdr3_aa: CASSWLAGVSDEQFF

v_call: TRBV7-2
cdr3_aa: CASSNRSPGTTQYF

v_call: TRBV20-1
cdr3_aa: CSASQGLAGGPDEQFF

v_call: TRBV4-3
cdr3_aa: CASSQYIQETQYF

v_call: TRBV24-1
cdr3_aa: CATSDLHCGIPSYEQYF

v_call: TRBV14
cdr3_aa: CASSQMGRTRATEAFF

v_call: TRBV5-1
cdr3_aa: CASSAMTGTRYEQYF

v_call: TRBV20-1
cdr3_aa: CSAGGFSGETQYF

v_call: TRBV7-2
cdr3_aa: CASSLGRGSIDTQYF

v_call: TRBV20-1
cdr3_aa: CSANANYGYTF

v_call: TRBV20-1
cdr3_aa: CSATGLAGWNEQFF

v_call: TRBV2
cdr3_aa: CASSEAQGGADRETQYF

v_call: TRBV9
cdr3_aa: CASSVDWGTEAFF